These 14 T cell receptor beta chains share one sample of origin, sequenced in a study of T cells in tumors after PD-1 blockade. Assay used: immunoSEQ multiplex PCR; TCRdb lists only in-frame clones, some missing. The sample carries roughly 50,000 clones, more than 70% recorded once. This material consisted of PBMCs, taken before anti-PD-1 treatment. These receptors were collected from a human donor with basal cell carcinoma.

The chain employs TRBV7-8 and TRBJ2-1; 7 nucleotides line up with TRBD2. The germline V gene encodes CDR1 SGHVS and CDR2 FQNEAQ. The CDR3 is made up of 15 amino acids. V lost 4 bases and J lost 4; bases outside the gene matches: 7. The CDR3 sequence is CASSSVAGLYNEQFF. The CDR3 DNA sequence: TGTGCCAGCAGCTCAGTAGCGGGCCTTTACAATGAGCAGTTCTTC.

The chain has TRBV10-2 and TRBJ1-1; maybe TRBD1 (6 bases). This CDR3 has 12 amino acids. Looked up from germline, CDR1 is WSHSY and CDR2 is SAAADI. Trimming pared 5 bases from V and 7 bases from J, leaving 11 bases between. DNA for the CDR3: TGCGCCAGCAGTTCACAGGGCGGTGAAGCTTTCTTT. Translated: CASSSQGGEAFF.

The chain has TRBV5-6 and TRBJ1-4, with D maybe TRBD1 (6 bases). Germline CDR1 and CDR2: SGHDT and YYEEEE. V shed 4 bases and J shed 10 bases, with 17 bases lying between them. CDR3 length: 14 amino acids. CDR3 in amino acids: CASSGLLTGLKLFF. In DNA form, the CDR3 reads TGTGCCAGCAGCGGACTCCTGACAGGTTTAAAACTGTTTTTT. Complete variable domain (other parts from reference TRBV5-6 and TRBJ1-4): DAGVTQSPTHLIKTRGQQVTLRCSPKSGHDTVSWYQQALGQGPQFIFQYYEEEERQRGNFPDRFSGHQFPNYSSELNVNALLLGDSALYLCASSGLLTGLKLFFGSGTQLSVL.

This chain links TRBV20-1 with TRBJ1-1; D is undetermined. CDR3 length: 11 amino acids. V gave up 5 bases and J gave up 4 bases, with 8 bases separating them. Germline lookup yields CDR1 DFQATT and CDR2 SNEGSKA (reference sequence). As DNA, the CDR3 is TGCAGTGCTCCTGTCGGCACTGAAGCTTTCTTT. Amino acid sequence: CSAPVGTEAFF.

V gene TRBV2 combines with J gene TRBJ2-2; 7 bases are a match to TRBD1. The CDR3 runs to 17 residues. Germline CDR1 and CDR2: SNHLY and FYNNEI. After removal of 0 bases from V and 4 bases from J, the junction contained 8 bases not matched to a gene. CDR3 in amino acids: CASSEALQGYGTGELFF. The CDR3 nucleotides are TGTGCCAGCAGTGAAGCCTTACAGGGGTATGGCACCGGGGAGCTGTTTTTT.

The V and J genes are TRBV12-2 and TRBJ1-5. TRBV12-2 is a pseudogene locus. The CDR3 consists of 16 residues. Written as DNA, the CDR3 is TGTGCAAGTCTCCCCCGGGTCCTATATAGCAATCAGCCCCAGCATTTT. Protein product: CASLPRVLYSNQPQHF.

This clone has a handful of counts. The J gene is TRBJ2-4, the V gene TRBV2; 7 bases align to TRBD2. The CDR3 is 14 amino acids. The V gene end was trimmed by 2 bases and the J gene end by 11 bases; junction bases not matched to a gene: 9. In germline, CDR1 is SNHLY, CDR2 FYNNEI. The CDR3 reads CASSESSGSKVQYF. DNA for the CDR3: TGTGCCAGCAGTGAATCTAGCGGCTCAAAGGTTCAGTACTTC.

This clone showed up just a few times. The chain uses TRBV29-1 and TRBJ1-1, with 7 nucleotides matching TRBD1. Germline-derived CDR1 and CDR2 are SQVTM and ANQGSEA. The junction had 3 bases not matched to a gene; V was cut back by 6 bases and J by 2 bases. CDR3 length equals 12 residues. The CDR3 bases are TGCAGCGTCAGACAGGGTAACACTGAAGCTTTCTTT. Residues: CSVRQGNTEAFF.

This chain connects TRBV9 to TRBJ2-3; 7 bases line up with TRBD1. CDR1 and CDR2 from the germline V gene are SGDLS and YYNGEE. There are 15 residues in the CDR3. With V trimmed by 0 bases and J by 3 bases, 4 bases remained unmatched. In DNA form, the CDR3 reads TGTGCCAGCAGCGTAGAGGGACAGAAAACAGATACGCAGTATTTT. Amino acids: CASSVEGQKTDTQYF.

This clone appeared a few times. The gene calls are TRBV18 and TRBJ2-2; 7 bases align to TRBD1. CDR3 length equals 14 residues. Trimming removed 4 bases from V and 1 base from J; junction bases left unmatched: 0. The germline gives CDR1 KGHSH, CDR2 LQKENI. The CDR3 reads CASSRQGNTGELFF. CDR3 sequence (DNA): TGTGCCAGCTCACGACAGGGGAACACCGGGGAGCTGTTTTTT.

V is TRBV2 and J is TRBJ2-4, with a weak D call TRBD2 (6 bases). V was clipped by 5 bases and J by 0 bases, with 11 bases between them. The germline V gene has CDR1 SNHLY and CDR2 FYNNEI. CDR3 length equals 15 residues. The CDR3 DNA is TGTGCCAGCAGTCTAGGGGACTTAGCCAAAAACATTCAGTACTTC. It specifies CASSLGDLAKNIQYF.

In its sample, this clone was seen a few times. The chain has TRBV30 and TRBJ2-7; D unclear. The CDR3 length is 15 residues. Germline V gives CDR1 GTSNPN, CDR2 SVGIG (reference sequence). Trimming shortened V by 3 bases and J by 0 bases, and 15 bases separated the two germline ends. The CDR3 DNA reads TGTGCCTGGAGCCGACCCCCTTCTTTCTCCTACGAGCAGTACTTC. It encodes CAWSRPPSFSYEQYF. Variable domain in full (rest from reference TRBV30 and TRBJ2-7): SQTIHQWPATLVQPVGSPLSLECTVEGTSNPNLYWYRQAAGRGLQLLFYSVGIGQISSEVPQNLSASRPQDRQFILSSKKLLLSDSGFYLCAWSRPPSFSYEQYFGPGTRLTVT.

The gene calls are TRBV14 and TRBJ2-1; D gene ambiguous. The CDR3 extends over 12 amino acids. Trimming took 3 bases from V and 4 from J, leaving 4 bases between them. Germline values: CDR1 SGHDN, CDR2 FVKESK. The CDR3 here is CASSHEYNEQFF. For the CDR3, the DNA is TGTGCCAGCAGCCATGAGTACAATGAGCAGTTCTTC.

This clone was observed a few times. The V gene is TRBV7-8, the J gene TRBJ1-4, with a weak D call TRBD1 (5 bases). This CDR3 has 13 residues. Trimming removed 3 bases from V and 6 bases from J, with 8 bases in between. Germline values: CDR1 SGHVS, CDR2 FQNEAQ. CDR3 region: CASSLGGDEKLFF. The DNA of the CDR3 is TGTGCCAGCAGCTTGGGGGGGGATGAAAAACTGTTTTTT.